The 31 T cell receptor beta chains below come from one sample, sequenced in a study of cytomegalovirus exposure and HLA in healthy donors (dated by TCRdb to 2016 to 2017). Libraries were constructed by the immunoSEQ multiplex PCR assay. A mixture of 60 forward primers for TCR Vbeta segments and 13 reverse primers for TCR Jbeta segments was used in the multiplex PCR. Entries here come from immuneACCESS through TCRdb and include only in-frame sequences with V and J called. Some clones fail to appear in such tables; in the studies checked, an unresolved V gene covers under half of the shortfall, and the cause of the remainder is unknown. Across this sample there are some 130,000 clones, with nearly 80% seen only once. In total, the top ten clones hold 2% to 2.5% of the sample. The sample consisted of PBMCs. These receptor sequences come from a man between 25 and 39 years old in good health and CMV-seronegative.

This clone came up a few times. The chain combines TRBV5-1 with TRBJ1-4, with 8 positions matching TRBD1. The V segment lost 0 bases and the J segment 8 bases; nucleotides outside the gene matches: 9. Germline V gene data show CDR1 as SGHRS and CDR2 as YFSETQ. CDR3 length: 16 amino acids. CDR3: CASSLAPGGFSEKLFF. In DNA, the CDR3 is TGCGCCAGCAGCTTGGCCCCAGGGGGCTTTTCCGAAAAACTGTTTTTT.

V gene TRBV28 combines with J gene TRBJ1-2, with D possibly matching TRBD1 (6 bases). Germline V lookup: CDR1 MDHEN, CDR2 SYDVKM. Trimming took 1 base from V and 6 from J, leaving 12 bases between them. This CDR3 contains 14 residues. The DNA for the CDR3 is TGTGCCAGCAGTTTATCAGGGGCGAGCCATGGCTACACCTTC. Its protein product is CASSLSGASHGYTF.

The chain is built from TRBV6-4 and TRBJ2-7; 7 bases are a match to TRBD1. CDR1 and CDR2 from the germline V gene are MRHNA and SNTAGT. The J segment lost 4 bases and the V segment lost 7 bases, leaving 10 bases of the junction unmatched. The CDR3 contains 14 residues. The chain's CDR3 is CASIRAGGKYEQYF. CDR3 nucleotide sequence: TGTGCCAGCATAAGGGCAGGGGGAAAGTACGAGCAGTACTTC.

The J gene is TRBJ2-1, the V gene TRBV5-1; no firm D call. Germline values: CDR1 SGHRS, CDR2 YFSETQ. Trimming took off 2 bases at V and 10 bases at J, with 7 bases between the two ends. This CDR3 is built from 11 residues. The CDR3 sequence is CASSLELEQFF. CDR3 DNA sequence: TGCGCCAGCAGCTTAGAACTAGAGCAGTTCTTC.

The chain carries TRBV28 and TRBJ2-7; 7 bases agree with TRBD2. The V and J ends lost 3 bases and 0 bases, in that order; junction bases with no gene match: 5. CDR3 length: 15 amino acids. Germline V gene sequence: CDR1 MDHEN, CDR2 SYDVKM. For the CDR3, the DNA is TGTGCCAGCAGTTTCCGGGGGGTAAGCTCCTACGAGCAGTACTTC. It encodes CASSFRGVSSYEQYF. The whole variable domain, remainder taken from reference TRBV28 and TRBJ2-7, is DVKVTQSSRYLVKRTGEKVFLECVQDMDHENMFWYRQDPGLGLRLIYFSYDVKMKEKGDIPEGYSVSREKKERFSLILESASTNQTSMYLCASSFRGVSSYEQYFGPGTRLTVT.

This chain joins TRBV28 and TRBJ1-5; 9 positions match TRBD1. The V and J ends lost 6 bases and 0 bases, in that order; junction bases with no gene match: 18. Per germline, CDR1 MDHEN and CDR2 SYDVKM. This CDR3 has 20 amino acids. CDR3 sequence: CASSPYLTGGGFDSNQPQHF. CDR3 coding DNA: TGTGCCAGCAGCCCTTACCTGACAGGGGGAGGTTTCGATAGCAATCAGCCCCAGCATTTT.

V gene TRBV7-2 combines with J gene TRBJ1-1; 8 bases are a match to TRBD1. Germline V gives CDR1 SGHTA, CDR2 FQGNSA. With 2 bases clipped from V and 4 bases from J, the junction kept 0 bases outside the gene matches. The CDR3 is 13 amino acids. The CDR3 sequence: CASSLTGGTEAFF. CDR3 in DNA: TGTGCCAGCAGCTTAACAGGGGGCACTGAAGCTTTCTTT.

The rearrangement links TRBV5-6 to TRBJ2-3, with 9 bases lining up with TRBD1. J gave up 5 bases and V 0 bases, and 13 bases lay outside the gene matches. This CDR3 has 18 amino acids. From germline, CDR1 is SGHDT and CDR2 YYEEEE. The CDR3 is CASSLDTLGTGPEDTQYF. The CDR3 nucleotides read TGTGCCAGCAGCTTGGATACCCTCGGGACAGGGCCTGAAGATACGCAGTATTTT.

The gene calls are TRBV10-3 and TRBJ2-7, with TRBD1 matching over 9 bases. The CDR3 spans 15 residues. Losses at the gene ends were 5 bases for V and 5 bases for J; bases not matched to a gene: 10. Looked up from germline, CDR1 is ENHRY and CDR2 is SYGVKD. As DNA, the CDR3 is TGTGCCATCAGTAGTCAGGACAGGGGCTTAGACGAGCAGTACTTC. Protein product: CAISSQDRGLDEQYF.

This clone came up a few times. The chain links TRBV4-3 to TRBJ1-3; weak D call: TRBD1 (6 bases). Per germline, CDR1 LGHNA and CDR2 YSLEER. Trimming cost V 0 bases and J 0 bases, with 24 bases left between them. This CDR3 contains 21 residues. CDR3 protein: CASSQDVDRTRNLGSGNTIYF. The CDR3 DNA reads as TGCGCCAGCAGCCAAGATGTTGACAGGACGCGGAATCTGGGCTCTGGAAACACCATATATTTT.

This chain links TRBV6-1 with TRBJ2-5, with TRBD1 matching over 8 bases. Germline V gene lookup returns CDR1 MNHNS and CDR2 SASEGT. The CDR3 totals 13 residues. The CDR3 DNA is TGTGCTACCACAGGGGGTGGATTAGAGACCCAGTACTTC. Amino acids: CATTGGGLETQYF.

The chain links TRBV6-5 to TRBJ1-6; no firm D call. The V and J ends lost 0 bases and 6 bases respectively, with 6 bases between them. Germline V gene data show CDR1 as MNHEY and CDR2 as SVGAGI. This CDR3 spans 14 amino acids. CDR3 in amino acids: CASSYSPTNSPLHF. DNA of the CDR3: TGTGCCAGCAGTTACTCTCCTACTAATTCACCCCTCCACTTT.

The chain combines TRBV7-2 with TRBJ2-5, with D possibly being TRBD1 (6 bases). The J call is uncertain, as TRBJ2-7 better fits the DNA end. Germline loops: CDR1 SGHTA, CDR2 FQGNSA. The CDR3 spans 14 residues. The CDR3 spells CASSFTGHFYEQYF. CDR3 DNA sequence: TGTGCCAGCAGCTTTACGGGACACTTTTACGAGCAGTACTTC.

The V and J genes are TRBV9 and TRBJ2-1; 7 bases align to TRBD2. The CDR3 runs 16 residues. Germline loops: CDR1 SGDLS, CDR2 YYNGEE. V gave up 3 bases and J gave up 6 bases; unmatched junction bases: 12. In DNA form, the CDR3 reads TGTGCCAGCAGCGCTTGGGGGGGAGGGCCCTCCAATGAGCAGTTCTTC. Protein product: CASSAWGGGPSNEQFF.

V and J are TRBV4-2 and TRBJ2-3; 11 bases match TRBD2. The CDR3 is 18 amino acids. Germline CDR1 LGHNA, CDR2 YNFKEQ. With 4 bases clipped from V and 5 bases from J, the junction kept 14 bases outside the gene matches. CDR3 coding DNA: TGTGCCAGCAGCCTTGGGGGTAGCGGGAGGGCCTATGGAGATACGCAGTATTTT. Protein product: CASSLGGSGRAYGDTQYF.

This chain links TRBV30 with TRBJ2-7, with 7 bases identical to TRBD2. V shed 3 bases, J shed 2 bases, and the junction held 4 bases outside the gene matches. CDR3 length equals 13 residues. Germline CDR1 GTSNPN, CDR2 SVGIG (reference sequence). As DNA, the CDR3 is TGTGCCTGGAGAGGACTAGGGGCCTACGAGCAGTACTTC. It yields the protein CAWRGLGAYEQYF. The full variable domain, with the rest looked up from reference TRBV30 and TRBJ2-7, is SQTIHQWPATLVQPVGSPLSLECTVEGTSNPNLYWYRQAAGRGLQLLFYSVGIGQISSEVPQNLSASRPQDRQFILSSKKLLLSDSGFYLCAWRGLGAYEQYFGPGTRLTVT.

The chain recombines TRBV7-2 with TRBJ2-6; D not resolved. This CDR3 has 10 amino acids. Trimming shortened V by 5 bases and J by 10 bases, and 3 bases separated the two germline ends. Per the germline V gene, CDR1 is SGHTA and CDR2 is FQGNSA. CDR3 sequence reads: CASSVNVLTF. The CDR3 coding sequence is TGTGCCAGCAGCGTAAACGTCCTGACTTTC.

CDR3 in amino acids: CASSPTGDGYGYTF. As DNA, the CDR3 is TGTGCCAGCAGCCCGACAGGGGACGGCTATGGCTACACCTTC. V usage is TRBV9 and J usage is TRBJ1-2; 8 bases line up with TRBD1. This CDR3 region has 14 residues. Germline V gene lookup returns CDR1 SGDLS and CDR2 YYNGEE. V lost 4 bases and J lost 4; bases outside the gene matches: 6.

The V gene is TRBV30, the J gene TRBJ1-2; 9 positions match TRBD1. V shed 5 bases, J shed 4 bases, and the junction held 11 bases outside the gene matches. There are 15 residues in the CDR3. Germline lookup yields CDR1 GTSNPN and CDR2 SVGIG (reference sequence). The DNA of the CDR3 is TGTGCCTGGTCTTTTACGGGGACAGGGTTCTATGGCTACACCTTC. This encodes CAWSFTGTGFYGYTF.

In regard to this clone: This CDR3 is also generated by other DNA sequences in the sample. The V gene is TRBV6-6, the J gene TRBJ2-4; D gene unclear. Germline V gives CDR1 MNHNY, CDR2 SVGAGI (reference sequence). The ends were cut back, 6 bases at V and 0 bases at J, with 12 bases in the middle. The CDR3 covers 15 residues. In nucleotides, the CDR3 is TGTGCCAGCAGCTACGGGCTGAGAGCCAAAAACATTCAGTACTTC. Amino acid sequence: CASSYGLRAKNIQYF.

J is TRBJ2-2 and V is TRBV30; D is possibly TRBD1 (5 bases). Trimming removed 3 bases at V and 4 bases at J, with 6 bases between. The V gene's germline CDR1 is GTSNPN and CDR2 SVGIG (reference sequence). The length of the CDR3 is 12 residues. The CDR3 region is CAWRQATGELFF. The DNA for the CDR3 is TGTGCCTGGAGACAGGCCACCGGGGAGCTGTTTTTT.

This clone was recorded only once. The chain joins TRBV30 to TRBJ1-1; D is possibly TRBD1 (5 bases). Per germline, CDR1 GTSNPN and CDR2 SVGIG (reference sequence). The CDR3 length is 15 residues. Trimming removed 0 bases at V and 6 bases at J, with 17 bases between. CDR3 nucleotides: TGTGCCTGGAGTGTACGGGTAGGGGTCTCTCCTGAAGCTTTCTTT. Its protein is CAWSVRVGVSPEAFF.

V usage is TRBV7-8 and J usage is TRBJ2-4; tentatively, D is TRBD2 (5 bases). Germline assignment: CDR1 SGHVS and CDR2 FQNEAQ. This CDR3 region has 13 residues. V was cut by 5 bases and J by 12 bases, with 17 bases left in between. CDR3 bases: TGTGCCAGCAGCCCCCAGACTACTGCTGATCAGTACTTC. This encodes CASSPQTTADQYF.

This clone has a single count. The genes are TRBV29-1 and TRBJ1-1; 8 bases are a match to TRBD1. Germline CDR1 is SQVTM and CDR2 is ANQGSEA. The CDR3 has 15 residues. Unmatched junction bases numbered 14, after V lost 7 bases and J lost 4 bases. The CDR3 nucleotides are TGCAGCGCCGACAGGGGTATTGGTGGTGCCACTGAAGCTTTCTTT. Its translation is CSADRGIGGATEAFF. Together with reference TRBV29-1 and TRBJ1-1, the CDR3 gives the full variable domain: SAVISQKPSRDICQRGTSLTIQCQVDSQVTMMFWYRQQPGQSLTLIATANQGSEATYESGFVIDKFPISRPNLTFSTLTVSNMSPEDSSIYLCSADRGIGGATEAFFGQGTRLTVV.

This CDR3 is CASSFDGAYGYTF. CDR3 nucleotides: TGTGCCAGCAGCTTCGACGGAGCCTATGGCTACACCTTC. V gene TRBV7-9 combines with J gene TRBJ1-2; D remains unclear. V dropped 3 bases and J dropped 4 bases, with 9 bases sitting between them. The CDR3 is 13 residues long. CDR1 is SEHNR and CDR2 is FQNEAQ in the germline V gene (reference sequence).

The rearrangement uses TRBV7-2 and TRBJ2-3; D unresolved. This CDR3 has 14 amino acids. CDR1 is SGHTA and CDR2 is FQGNSA in the germline V gene. Deletions cut 5 bases from V and 2 bases from J, with 11 bases between. The CDR3 region is CASSLATHTDTQYF. Written as DNA, the CDR3 is TGTGCCAGCAGCCTCGCCACTCACACAGATACGCAGTATTTT.

This rearrangement joins TRBV5-1 to TRBJ1-6; 7 nucleotides line up with TRBD1. J was trimmed by 5 bases and V by 4 bases; bases with no gene match: 6. Germline V gene lookup returns CDR1 SGHRS and CDR2 YFSETQ. The CDR3 contains 15 residues. The CDR3, as DNA: TGCGCCAGCAGCACCCTAGGGACAGATAATTCACCCCTCCACTTT. Its protein product is CASSTLGTDNSPLHF. Full variable domain (remainder filled in from reference TRBV5-1 and TRBJ1-6): KAGVTQTPRYLIKTRGQQVTLSCSPISGHRSVSWYQQTPGQGLQFLFEYFSETQRNKGNFPGRFSGRQFSNSRSEMNVSTLELGDSALYLCASSTLGTDNSPLHFGNGTRLTVT.

The chain carries TRBV28 and TRBJ2-1; 8 positions match TRBD1. The CDR3 is 15 amino acids. The ends lost 6 bases at V and 0 bases at J; junction bases unmatched: 4. Germline V gives CDR1 MDHEN, CDR2 SYDVKM. CDR3 region: CASRTGGSSYNEQFF. CDR3 nucleotide sequence: TGTGCCAGCAGAACAGGGGGGAGCTCCTACAATGAGCAGTTCTTC.

On this clone: One end of the junction is discordant with germline, which a read error may explain. The J gene is TRBJ1-2, the V gene TRBV7-9; a possible D gene is TRBD1 (6 bases). CDR3 size: 16 residues. Germline-derived CDR1 and CDR2 are SEHNR and FQNEAQ (reference sequence). The CDR3 loop is CSSSHQSGVGAYGYTF. CDR3 DNA sequence: TGTTCCAGCAGCCATCAATCCGGGGTGGGGGCCTATGGCTACACCTTC.

The chain uses TRBV5-8 and TRBJ2-3; TRBD2 matches at 7 bases. Germline V gives CDR1 SGHTS, CDR2 YDEGEE. With V trimmed by 0 bases and J by 4 bases, 5 bases remained unmatched. The CDR3 contains 15 residues. The CDR3 reads CASSLGSGFPDTQYF. The CDR3 DNA reads as TGTGCCAGCAGCTTGGGTAGCGGGTTCCCAGATACGCAGTATTTT.

The CDR3 sequence is CASSLSSGGLIGTQYF. The CDR3 coding sequence is TGTGCCAGCAGCTTATCTAGCGGGGGGTTGATTGGGACCCAGTACTTC. The chain has TRBV7-2 and TRBJ2-5, with 11 bases that match TRBD2. Per the germline V gene, CDR1 is SGHTA and CDR2 is FQGNSA. This CDR3 is 16 amino acids long. V lost 2 bases to trimming and J lost 7 bases; unmatched junction nucleotides: 9.